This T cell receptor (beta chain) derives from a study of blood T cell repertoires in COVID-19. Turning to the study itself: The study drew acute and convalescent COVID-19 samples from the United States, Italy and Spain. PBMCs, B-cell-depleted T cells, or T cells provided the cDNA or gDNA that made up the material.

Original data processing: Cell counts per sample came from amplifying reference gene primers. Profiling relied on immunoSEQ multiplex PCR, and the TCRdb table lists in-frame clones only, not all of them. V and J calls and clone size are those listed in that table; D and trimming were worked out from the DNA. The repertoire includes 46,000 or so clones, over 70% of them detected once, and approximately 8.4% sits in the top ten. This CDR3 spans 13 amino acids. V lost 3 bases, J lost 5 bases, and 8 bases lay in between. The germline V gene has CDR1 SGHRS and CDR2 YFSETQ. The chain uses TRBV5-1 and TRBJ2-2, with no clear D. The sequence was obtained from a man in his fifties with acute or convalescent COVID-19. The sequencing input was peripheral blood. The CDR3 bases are TGCGCCAGCAGCTCACAGCCGACCGGGGAGCTGTTTTTT. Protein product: CASSSQPTGELFF.